This T cell receptor (beta chain) was captured by sequencing in a study of blood T cell repertoires in COVID-19. Turning to this clone: Other nucleotide sequences from this sample produce the same CDR3.

There are 13 residues in the CDR3. The germline gives CDR1 SEHNR, CDR2 FQNEAQ (reference sequence). Trimming at V came to 5 bases and at J to 6 bases, leaving 6 bases not matched to a gene. Produced via immunoSEQ multiplex PCR; TCRdb's table is partial and in-frame only. This table holds roughly 100,000 clones, roughly 82% found once. The V gene is TRBV7-9, the J gene TRBJ1-2; 7 bases are a match to TRBD1. This TCR came from a man aged 55-75 years with acute or convalescent COVID-19. The sequencing sample was made of peripheral blood. The CDR3 region is CASSPQGGDGYTF. DNA for the CDR3: TGTGCCAGCAGCCCCCAGGGGGGAGATGGCTACACCTTC.